Below are 28 T cell receptor beta chains sequenced from a single sample in a study of blood T cell repertoires in COVID-19. Libraries were prepared by immunoSEQ multiplex PCR; TCRdb keeps only in-frame clonotypes and omits some of them. The table lists roughly 330,000 clones, 87% of them singletons. The sample consisted of PBMCs or T cells enriched from blood (not recorded which). These receptors were collected from a woman aged 25 to 39 who had recovered from COVID-19.

The J gene is TRBJ2-5, the V gene TRBV5-5; D unresolved. The V gene's germline CDR1 is SGHKS and CDR2 YYEKEE (reference sequence). The CDR3 length is 13 residues. Trimming removed 1 base at V and 4 bases at J, with 8 bases between. The CDR3 loop is CASSLIERETQYF. In DNA form, the CDR3 reads TGTGCCAGCAGCTTGATAGAGAGAGAGACCCAGTACTTC.

The chain has TRBV9 and TRBJ2-7, with unresolved D. V was shortened by 4 bases and J by 3 bases, with 20 bases between the two germline ends. CDR3 length equals 16 residues. From germline, CDR1 is SGDLS and CDR2 YYNGEE. The CDR3: CASSPYEWAGNYEQYF. CDR3 in DNA: TGTGCCAGCAGCCCCTACGAGTGGGCAGGTAACTACGAGCAGTACTTC.

A note on this clone: A read error may account for a junction end that differs from germline. This chain joins TRBV7-7 and TRBJ1-1; D unclear. Germline V gene sequence: CDR1 SSHAT, CDR2 FNYEAQ (reference sequence). This CDR3 is 13 amino acids long. The CDR3, as DNA: TGTGCTAGCAGTTCTTCCTTGAACACTGAAGCTTTCTTT. Its translation is CASSSSLNTEAFF.

V usage is TRBV6-2 or TRBV6-3 and J usage is TRBJ2-7; D remains ambiguous. V was cut by 6 bases and J by 4 bases, with 10 bases left in between. Germline CDR1 reads MNHEY; CDR2 reads SVGEGT. This CDR3 contains 12 residues. CDR3 residues: CASSSRLYEQYF. The CDR3 region has the DNA TGTGCCAGCAGCAGCCGGTTGTACGAGCAGTACTTC.

The chain couples TRBV7-9 to TRBJ2-7; 9 bases are a match to TRBD1. After removal of 5 bases from V and 3 bases from J, the junction contained 8 bases not matched to a gene. CDR1 SEHNR and CDR2 FQNEAQ come from the germline V gene (reference sequence). The CDR3 is 15 amino acids. The CDR3 nucleotides read TGTGCCAGCAGCCCCCCCCCGGGACAGGGCTACGAGCAGTACTTC. Protein product: CASSPPPGQGYEQYF.

This clone was seen more than once but under ten times. The chain carries TRBV6-2 or TRBV6-3 and TRBJ1-2; 9 nucleotides line up with TRBD1. The CDR3 contains 15 residues. The ends lost 2 bases at V and 2 bases at J; junction bases unmatched: 3. Germline CDR1 reads MNHEY; CDR2 reads SVGEGT. The CDR3 region has the DNA TGTGCCAGCAGTTACGTTGGGACAGGGAACTATGGCTACACCTTC. Encoded protein: CASSYVGTGNYGYTF.

V gene TRBV27 combines with J gene TRBJ1-1; tentatively, D is TRBD1 (6 bases). V lost 6 bases and J 8 bases, leaving 22 bases between the germline ends. The germline V gene encodes CDR1 MNHEY and CDR2 SMNVEV (reference sequence). This CDR3 is 15 amino acids long. The DNA for the CDR3 is TGTGCCAGCAGCCCTCCCGGGGCAGGGGTGAAGGAAGCTTTCTTT. Its protein is CASSPPGAGVKEAFF.

The rearrangement links TRBV6-4 to TRBJ1-6, with TRBD1 matching over 7 bases. Germline CDR1 and CDR2: MRHNA and SNTAGT. The CDR3 runs to 13 residues. Unmatched junction bases numbered 9, after V lost 10 bases and J lost 9 bases. This chain's CDR3 is CATEKGAPSPLHF. Here the CDR3 DNA reads TGTGCCACCGAGAAGGGGGCGCCTTCACCCCTCCACTTT.

The rearrangement joins TRBV5-4 to TRBJ2-5; 9 nucleotides align to TRBD2. The CDR3 totals 17 residues. Trimming at V came to 3 bases and at J to 4 bases, leaving 13 bases not matched to a gene. From germline, CDR1 is SGHNT and CDR2 YYREEE (reference sequence). This CDR3 is CASSSVLGGGAPETQYF. In DNA, the CDR3 is TGTGCCAGCAGCTCAGTATTGGGCGGGGGGGCCCCAGAGACCCAGTACTTC. Based on the CDR3 plus reference TRBV5-4 and TRBJ2-5, the full variable domain is ETGVTQSPTHLIKTRGQQVTLRCSSQSGHNTVSWYQQALGQGPQFIFQYYREEENGRGNFPPRFSGLQFPNYSSELNVNALELDDSALYLCASSSVLGGGAPETQYFGPGTRLLVL.

The chain has TRBV18 and TRBJ1-2; a weak D match, TRBD1 (6 bases). CDR3 length equals 13 residues. V lost 3 bases and J lost 6, with 11 bases in between. Germline CDR1 KGHSH, CDR2 LQKENI. CDR3 in DNA: TGTGCCAGCTCACCCGGACAGAAAGATGGCTACACCTTC. Its protein product is CASSPGQKDGYTF.

The V and J genes are TRBV6-5 and TRBJ2-7; 12 positions match TRBD2. CDR3 length: 15 amino acids. Looked up from germline, CDR1 is MNHEY and CDR2 is SVGAGI. V was clipped by 6 bases and J by 2 bases; unmatched bases: 5. The CDR3 is CASSKLAGGPYEQYF. The CDR3 nucleotides are TGTGCCAGCAGCAAACTAGCGGGGGGCCCCTACGAGCAGTACTTC.

This clone was detected only a few times. The V gene is TRBV5-1, the J gene TRBJ1-1; TRBD1 is a possible D gene (5 bases). Between the trimmed V and J ends, which lost 5 bases and 1 base, there was a span of 15 bases. The CDR3 contains 15 residues. The V gene's germline CDR1 is SGHRS and CDR2 YFSETQ. Here the CDR3 reads CASSPGVLPNTEAFF. The CDR3 nucleotides are TGCGCCAGCAGTCCGGGGGTCCTTCCGAACACTGAAGCTTTCTTT. Full variable domain (rest looked up from reference TRBV5-1 and TRBJ1-1): KAGVTQTPRYLIKTRGQQVTLSCSPISGHRSVSWYQQTPGQGLQFLFEYFSETQRNKGNFPGRFSGRQFSNSRSEMNVSTLELGDSALYLCASSPGVLPNTEAFFGQGTRLTVV.

The V call is TRBV19, the J call TRBJ1-1; maybe TRBD1 (6 bases). Looked up from germline, CDR1 is LNHDA and CDR2 is SQIVND (reference sequence). The CDR3 has 14 amino acids. The V and J ends lost 5 bases and 1 base respectively, with 11 bases between them. CDR3 in amino acids: CASSVDSSNTEAFF. The DNA for the CDR3 is TGTGCCAGTAGTGTGGACAGCTCGAACACTGAAGCTTTCTTT. Filled out from reference TRBV19 and TRBJ1-1, the complete variable domain reads DGGITQSPKYLFRKEGQNVTLSCEQNLNHDAMYWYRQDPGQGLRLIYYSQIVNDFQKGDIAEGYSVSREKKESFPLTVTSAQKNPTAFYLCASSVDSSNTEAFFGQGTRLTVV.

The rearrangement joins TRBV11-3 to TRBJ1-1; a weak D match, TRBD1 (6 bases). CDR1 is SGHNT, CDR2 YENEEA, per germline. The CDR3 has 13 amino acids. Trimming left V 5 bases short and J 3 bases short, with 10 bases between. Written as DNA, the CDR3 is TGTGCCAGCAGCGCGGACAGCTACACTGAAGCTTTCTTT. It is translated as CASSADSYTEAFF.

The rearrangement joins TRBV4-1 to TRBJ2-2, with 9 nucleotides matching TRBD2. Germline V CDR1 and CDR2: MGHRA, YSYEKL. Germline trimming cut 1 base from V and 7 bases from J; bases unmatched to any gene: 16. The CDR3 runs 19 residues. The CDR3, as DNA: TGCGCCAGCAGCCAAGGATTGTCTAGCGGGGACCCGGATTTCGGGGAGCTGTTTTTT. Encoded protein: CASSQGLSSGDPDFGELFF.

In DNA form, the CDR3 reads TGTGCCAGCAGTCCCTTCCGGGACATAGGGGGCACTGAAGCTTTCTTT. This gives the protein CASSPFRDIGGTEAFF. The V gene is TRBV6-2 or TRBV6-3, the J gene TRBJ1-1, with a weak D call TRBD1 (6 bases). The CDR3 is made up of 16 amino acids. The ends were cut back, 5 bases at V and 4 bases at J, with 20 bases in the middle. Germline lookup yields CDR1 MNHEY and CDR2 SVGEGT.

The rearrangement links TRBV5-1 to TRBJ2-1; 7 bases line up with TRBD1. The CDR3 has 18 residues. V lost 0 bases, J lost 4 bases, and 13 bases stayed unmatched. Germline V lookup: CDR1 SGHRS, CDR2 YFSETQ. The CDR3 loop is CASSLVGSSTGPYNEQFF. In DNA form, the CDR3 reads TGCGCCAGCAGCTTGGTTGGGAGTTCGACAGGGCCTTACAATGAGCAGTTCTTC.

This clone has a single count. V usage is TRBV10-3 and J usage is TRBJ1-5, with 10 bases aligning to TRBD1. CDR3 size: 18 residues. The J segment lost 0 bases and the V segment lost 1 base, leaving 6 bases of the junction unmatched. Per the germline V gene, CDR1 is ENHRY and CDR2 is SYGVKD. CDR3 in DNA: TGTGCCATCAGTGAGTTGGACAGGGGGATCTATAGCAATCAGCCCCAGCATTTT. Translation: CAISELDRGIYSNQPQHF.

CDR3 sequence (DNA): TGTGCCAGCAGCCAAGAAGGAGGACAGCCCCAGCATTTT. Protein: CASSQEGGQPQHF. This chain links TRBV4-2 with TRBJ1-5; no firm D call. V shed 0 bases and J shed 7 bases, with 7 bases lying between them. The CDR3 has 13 amino acids. CDR1 is LGHNA, CDR2 YNFKEQ, per germline.

This sequence joins TRBV11-2 and TRBJ2-1, with 10 bases identical to TRBD1. The CDR3 spans 15 residues. Germline lookup yields CDR1 SGHAT and CDR2 FQNNGV. V was pared by 3 bases and J by 7 bases, with 6 bases of the junction left unmatched. CDR3 loop: CASSFGTGVGNEQFF. CDR3 DNA sequence: TGTGCCAGCAGCTTCGGGACAGGGGTCGGGAATGAGCAGTTCTTC.

This sequence joins TRBV28 and TRBJ1-1; 11 positions agree with TRBD1. J was trimmed by 4 bases and V by 7 bases; bases with no gene match: 5. This CDR3 comprises 14 residues. Per the germline V gene, CDR1 is MDHEN and CDR2 is SYDVKM. CDR3 region: CASTRTGGVTEAFF. The CDR3 DNA is TGTGCCAGCACCAGGACAGGGGGCGTCACTGAAGCTTTCTTT.

V gene TRBV9 combines with J gene TRBJ1-1; D not certain. Per the germline V gene, CDR1 is SGDLS and CDR2 is YYNGEE. Trimming took off 0 bases at V and 10 bases at J, with 16 bases between the two ends. The CDR3 contains 14 residues. The CDR3 DNA sequence: TGTGCCAGCAGCGTAGCTGGGCGGAAACGGGGAGCTTTCTTT. Translated, it gives CASSVAGRKRGAFF.

This chain uses TRBV10-1 with TRBJ2-7, with 12 bases that match TRBD2. Per the germline V gene, CDR1 is WNHNN and CDR2 is SYGVQD (reference sequence). The CDR3 covers 17 residues. Unmatched junction bases numbered 7, after V lost 0 bases and J lost 4 bases. CDR3 residues: CASSESRTSGTSYEQYF. CDR3 coding DNA: TGCGCCAGCAGTGAGTCGCGGACTAGCGGGACTTCTTACGAGCAGTACTTC.

This rearrangement joins TRBV6-5 to TRBJ1-2; D call uncertain. The CDR3 has 12 residues. The germline CDR1 and CDR2 sequences are MNHEY and SVGAGI. V was clipped by 10 bases and J by 4 bases, with 13 bases between them. The CDR3 DNA follows: TGTGCCATCTCCCCCGGTTCCTATGGCTACACCTTC. Encoded protein: CAISPGSYGYTF.

The table lists this clone with a count of one. The chain joins TRBV28 to TRBJ1-3; 7 nucleotides match TRBD1. This CDR3 region has 15 residues. In germline, CDR1 is MDHEN, CDR2 SYDVKM. V gave up 5 bases and J gave up 6 bases; unmatched junction bases: 10. This chain's CDR3 is CASSIGRGRLNTIYF. The CDR3 nucleotides read TGTGCCAGCAGTATCGGTAGGGGGCGTCTAAACACCATATATTTT.

The chain is built from TRBV27 and TRBJ1-6; TRBD1 matches at 11 bases. CDR1 is MNHEY and CDR2 is SMNVEV in the germline V gene (reference sequence). The CDR3 covers 17 residues. V shed 6 bases, J shed 8 bases, and the junction held 12 bases outside the gene matches. Here the CDR3 reads CASRSPGTGGSDSPLHF. CDR3 in DNA: TGTGCCAGCAGATCACCCGGGACAGGGGGTAGTGATTCACCCCTCCACTTT.

The V and J genes are TRBV28 and TRBJ1-4, with TRBD1 matching over 10 bases. Germline V gene sequence: CDR1 MDHEN, CDR2 SYDVKM. The CDR3 has 15 residues. V was pared by 6 bases and J by 8 bases, with 9 bases of the junction left unmatched. The CDR3 region is CASSDTGTGDEKLFF. Here the CDR3 DNA reads TGTGCCAGCAGCGACACCGGGACAGGGGACGAAAAACTGTTTTTT. The full variable domain, rest sourced from reference TRBV28 and TRBJ1-4, is DVKVTQSSRYLVKRTGEKVFLECVQDMDHENMFWYRQDPGLGLRLIYFSYDVKMKEKGDIPEGYSVSREKKERFSLILESASTNQTSMYLCASSDTGTGDEKLFFGSGTQLSVL.

This sequence joins TRBV28 and TRBJ1-1; D unresolved. The CDR3 has 15 amino acids. V was trimmed by 2 bases and J by 5 bases, leaving 15 bases between them. Germline V gene data show CDR1 as MDHEN and CDR2 as SYDVKM. CDR3 residues: CASSLRSPAGTEAFF. CDR3 sequence (DNA): TGTGCCAGCAGTTTACGGAGCCCCGCGGGGACTGAAGCTTTCTTT.